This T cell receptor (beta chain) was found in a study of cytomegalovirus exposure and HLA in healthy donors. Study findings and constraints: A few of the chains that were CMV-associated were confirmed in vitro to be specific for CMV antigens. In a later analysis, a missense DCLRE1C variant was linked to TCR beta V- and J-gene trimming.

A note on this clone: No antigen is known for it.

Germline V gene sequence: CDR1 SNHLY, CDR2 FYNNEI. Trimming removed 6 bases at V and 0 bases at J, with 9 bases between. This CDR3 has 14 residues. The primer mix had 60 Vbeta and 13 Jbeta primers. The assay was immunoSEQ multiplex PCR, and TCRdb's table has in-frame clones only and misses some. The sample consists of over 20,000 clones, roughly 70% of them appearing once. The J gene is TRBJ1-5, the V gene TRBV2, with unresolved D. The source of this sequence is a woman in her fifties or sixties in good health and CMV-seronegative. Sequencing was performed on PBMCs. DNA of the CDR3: TGTGCCAGCAGGTCCCCAGGTAGCAATCAGCCCCAGCATTTT. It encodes CASRSPGSNQPQHF.